Detailed here is one T cell receptor (beta chain). Sample time point: blood 2 weeks post-SBRT. This sample's treatment: 15 Gy SBRT to primary tumor, nephrectomy 4 weeks later. Trimming shortened V by 11 bases and J by 4 bases, and 15 bases separated the two germline ends. This CDR3 is built from 13 residues. Germline CDR1 MNHNS, CDR2 SASEGT. The data originate from a study of radiation and T cells in renal cell carcinoma. At the level of the study: Nephrectomy followed 15 Gy stereotactic body radiation by 4 weeks.

TCRdb keeps only in-frame clones here, not all; method: immunoSEQ multiplex PCR. The sample contains some 130,000 clones, roughly 91% of which appear only once. This clonotype was obtained from a woman in her 70s with renal cell carcinoma. The chain joins TRBV6-1 to TRBJ2-1; the D gene is possibly TRBD1 (5 bases). The sample in question was blood, obtained from a patient whose treatment included radiotherapy and nephrectomy. The CDR3 is CAGRDSVYNEQFF. The CDR3 region has the DNA TGTGCCGGAAGAGACAGTGTGTACAATGAGCAGTTCTTC.